The source of this T cell receptor (beta chain) is a study of T-cell memory formation after mild COVID-19. Germline CDR1 is DFQATT and CDR2 is SNEGSKA (reference sequence). Deletions cut 1 base from V and 0 bases from J, with 15 bases between. The CDR3 loop spans 16 amino acids. In this sample, this clonotype turned up a few times. MiXCR, applied by TCRdb to the 5' RACE reads, yields one record per CDR3 protein. The repertoire includes under 700,000 distinct CDR3 sequences, about a fifth of them detected once, and under 15% sits in the top ten. Sequencing was performed on PBMCs or a T cell subset sorted from them (not recorded which). The clonotype comes from an adult woman who had mild COVID-19 (a few samples of this study predate the infection). Cell type and time point are not known. The chain uses TRBV20-1 and TRBJ2-5; D is unresolved. The CDR3 spells CSARGYTNRDQETQYF. The CDR3 DNA follows: TGCAGTGCTAGAGGATACACTAACAGAGACCAAGAGACCCAGTACTTC.